The 20 T cell receptor beta chains below were found in one sample sequenced in a study of cytomegalovirus exposure and HLA in healthy donors. PCR used 60 Vbeta primers and 13 Jbeta primers. TCRdb keeps only in-frame clones here, not all; method: immunoSEQ multiplex PCR. Of about 150,000 clones in the sample, around four fifths were seen once. Sequences were obtained from PBMCs. The receptors here all came from a woman aged 25 to 39 in good health and CMV-seropositive.

A few counts support this clone. The CDR3 here is CASSPGTANTEAFF. In DNA form, the CDR3 reads TGTGCCAGCAGTCCCGGGACAGCCAACACTGAAGCTTTCTTT. This rearrangement joins TRBV27 to TRBJ1-1; 7 nucleotides align to TRBD1. The CDR3 sequence is 14 residues long. Germline CDR1 reads MNHEY; CDR2 reads SMNVEV (reference sequence). Trimming took 5 bases from V and 2 from J; bases not matched to a gene: 5.

The genes are TRBV5-1 and TRBJ1-5; D may be TRBD1 (5 bases). V was cut by 4 bases and J by 4 bases, with 15 bases left in between. Germline V gene sequence: CDR1 SGHRS, CDR2 YFSETQ. This CDR3 has 15 residues. CDR3: CASSPTGLGNQPQHF. The DNA for the CDR3 is TGCGCCAGCAGCCCCACGGGACTGGGAAATCAGCCCCAGCATTTT. The whole variable domain, remainder taken from reference TRBV5-1 and TRBJ1-5, is KAGVTQTPRYLIKTRGQQVTLSCSPISGHRSVSWYQQTPGQGLQFLFEYFSETQRNKGNFPGRFSGRQFSNSRSEMNVSTLELGDSALYLCASSPTGLGNQPQHFGDGTRLSIL.

The chain joins TRBV5-5 to TRBJ2-7; D not resolved. V was trimmed by 0 bases and J by 3 bases, leaving 10 bases between them. Germline V gene data show CDR1 as SGHKS and CDR2 as YYEKEE (reference sequence). The CDR3 covers 14 residues. CDR3 residues: CASSLALRLYEQYF. The CDR3 nucleotides read TGTGCCAGCAGCTTGGCGTTGCGGCTCTACGAGCAGTACTTC. Variable domain in full (rest from reference TRBV5-5 and TRBJ2-7): DAGVTQSPTHLIKTRGQQVTLRCSPISGHKSVSWYQQVLGQGPQFIFQYYEKEERGRGNFPDRFSARQFPNYSSELNVNALLLGDSALYLCASSLALRLYEQYFGPGTRLTVT.

The V call is TRBV10-3, the J call TRBJ1-3; D uncertain. In germline, CDR1 is ENHRY, CDR2 SYGVKD. V lost 8 bases and J 0 bases, leaving 17 bases between the germline ends. The CDR3 spans 16 residues. The CDR3, as DNA: TGTGCCATCGGAGAGACGTTTCCTAGCTCTGGAAACACCATATATTTT. Its translation is CAIGETFPSSGNTIYF.

The V call is TRBV19, the J call TRBJ2-5, with TRBD2 identical over 8 bases. The V and J ends lost 6 bases and 5 bases, in that order; junction bases with no gene match: 5. Germline V gene data show CDR1 as LNHDA and CDR2 as SQIVND (reference sequence). The CDR3 is 13 amino acids. CDR3 bases: TGTGCCAGTAGACTAGCGGTAGGGGAGACCCAGTACTTC. Amino acid sequence: CASRLAVGETQYF.

This sequence joins TRBV11-3 and TRBJ2-7; TRBD2 agrees at 9 bases. From germline, CDR1 is SGHNT and CDR2 YENEEA. After removal of 5 bases from V and 4 bases from J, the junction contained 6 bases not matched to a gene. The CDR3 is 14 amino acids. The CDR3 DNA reads TGTGCCAGCAGCCTTAGCGGGAGCGGGTACGAGCAGTACTTC. This codes for CASSLSGSGYEQYF.

CDR3 coding DNA: TGTGCCAGCAACATCGGGAGCAACACCGGGGAGCTGTTTTTT. Translation gives CASNIGSNTGELFF. The rearrangement uses TRBV6-1 and TRBJ2-2, with D tentatively TRBD2 (6 bases). Between the trimmed V and J ends, which lost 7 bases and 2 bases, there was a span of 11 bases. This CDR3 region has 14 residues. Germline V gene data show CDR1 as MNHNS and CDR2 as SASEGT.

V usage is TRBV9 and J usage is TRBJ1-5; 9 bases fit TRBD1. This CDR3 has 16 amino acids. The V gene end was trimmed by 3 bases and the J gene end by 3 bases; junction bases not matched to a gene: 7. Germline loops: CDR1 SGDLS, CDR2 YYNGEE. The CDR3 DNA reads TGTGCCAGCAGCGCACAGGACAGGGGTTTCAATCAGCCCCAGCATTTT. Translated: CASSAQDRGFNQPQHF.

This chain uses TRBV6-4 with TRBJ1-5; D not resolved. This CDR3 spans 13 amino acids. Trimming cost V 3 bases and J 0 bases, with 3 bases left between them. Looked up from germline, CDR1 is MRHNA and CDR2 is SNTAGT. The CDR3: CASSEASNQPQHF. Here the CDR3 DNA reads TGTGCCAGCAGTGAGGCTAGCAATCAGCCCCAGCATTTT.

This rearrangement joins TRBV18 to TRBJ2-7; 7 nucleotides match TRBD2. Trimming took 3 bases from V and 1 from J; bases not matched to a gene: 9. The length of the CDR3 is 16 residues. The V gene's germline CDR1 is KGHSH and CDR2 LQKENI. In DNA form, the CDR3 reads TGTGCCAGCTCACCGGGAGGTAGCGGGTTATCCTACGAGCAGTACTTC. Encoded protein: CASSPGGSGLSYEQYF.

This sequence joins TRBV9 and TRBJ1-2; 7 bases agree with TRBD1. The V gene end was trimmed by 0 bases and the J gene end by 4 bases; junction bases not matched to a gene: 6. This CDR3 is 15 amino acids long. Germline values: CDR1 SGDLS, CDR2 YYNGEE. CDR3 in DNA: TGTGCCAGCAGCGTAGAGGGGGCTTCCTCCTATGGCTACACCTTC. Its protein is CASSVEGASSYGYTF.

The chain combines TRBV27 with TRBJ2-7, with TRBD1 as a possible D gene (6 bases). The germline V and J ends were trimmed by 4 bases and 5 bases, with 18 bases remaining between them. CDR1 is MNHEY, CDR2 SMNVEV, per germline (reference sequence). The CDR3 runs 15 residues. The CDR3 DNA sequence: TGTGCCAGCAGTTCTCAGGGGAGTGGGAGCCACGAGCAGTACTTC. This codes for CASSSQGSGSHEQYF.

V usage is TRBV5-1 and J usage is TRBJ2-7; maybe TRBD2 (6 bases). Between the trimmed V and J ends, which lost 1 base and 2 bases, there was a span of 13 bases. CDR3 length: 15 amino acids. Germline V gene sequence: CDR1 SGHRS, CDR2 YFSETQ. CDR3 sequence: CASSLFGGTAYEQYF. Here the CDR3 DNA reads TGCGCCAGCAGCTTGTTTGGCGGGACCGCCTACGAGCAGTACTTC.

The chain uses TRBV6-5 and TRBJ2-5, with TRBD2 as a possible D gene (8 bases). CDR3 length: 15 amino acids. V lost 6 bases to trimming and J lost 0 bases, with 14 bases between them. The V gene's germline CDR1 is MNHEY and CDR2 SVGAGI. The CDR3 region has the DNA TGTGCCAGCAGCCGGGAGGGGGCGTACCAAGAGACCCAGTACTTC. Translation gives CASSREGAYQETQYF.

The chain carries TRBV11-3 and TRBJ2-7, with D unclear. Trimming cost V 2 bases and J 2 bases, with 4 bases left between them. The CDR3 runs 12 residues. Germline lookup yields CDR1 SGHNT and CDR2 YENEEA. The CDR3 protein is CASSLTTYEQYF. Here the CDR3 DNA reads TGTGCCAGCAGCTTAACTACCTACGAGCAGTACTTC. Full variable domain (outside the CDR3, taken from reference TRBV11-3 and TRBJ2-7): EAGVVQSPRYKIIEKKQPVAFWCNPISGHNTLYWYLQNLGQGPELLIRYENEEAVDDSQLPKDRFSAERLKGVDSTLKIQPAELGDSAVYLCASSLTTYEQYFGPGTRLTVT.

The V gene is TRBV9, the J gene TRBJ2-3, with 14 bases lining up with TRBD2. CDR1 SGDLS and CDR2 YYNGEE come from the germline V gene. Trimming at V came to 2 bases and at J to 3 bases, leaving 5 bases not matched to a gene. The length of the CDR3 is 17 residues. The CDR3 is CASSVRTSGRLTDTQYF. CDR3 DNA: TGTGCCAGCAGCGTGAGGACTAGCGGGAGGTTGACAGATACGCAGTATTTT. Together with reference TRBV9 and TRBJ2-3, the CDR3 gives the full variable domain: DSGVTQTPKHLITATGQRVTLRCSPRSGDLSVYWYQQSLDQGLQFLIQYYNGEERAKGNILERFSAQQFPDLHSELNLSSLELGDSALYFCASSVRTSGRLTDTQYFGPGTRLTVL.

This sequence joins TRBV5-4 and TRBJ2-1; 15 bases are a match to TRBD2. The length of the CDR3 is 18 residues. Germline CDR1 reads SGHNT; CDR2 reads YYREEE (reference sequence). With 1 base clipped from V and 7 bases from J, the junction kept 9 bases outside the gene matches. The CDR3 loop reads CASSLSSGTSGRRNEQFF. The CDR3 DNA follows: TGTGCCAGCAGCTTGTCGTCCGGGACTAGCGGGAGGAGGAATGAGCAGTTCTTC. The full variable domain, in which reference TRBV5-4 and TRBJ2-1 provide the parts outside the CDR3, is ETGVTQSPTHLIKTRGQQVTLRCSSQSGHNTVSWYQQALGQGPQFIFQYYREEENGRGNFPPRFSGLQFPNYSSELNVNALELDDSALYLCASSLSSGTSGRRNEQFFGPGTRLTVL.

This chain uses TRBV10-3 with TRBJ1-1; 8 bases line up with TRBD1. From germline, CDR1 is ENHRY and CDR2 SYGVKD. This CDR3 spans 14 amino acids. Trimming cost V 6 bases and J 4 bases; bases outside gene matches: 7. The CDR3: CAIRLGQGSTEAFF. Here the CDR3 DNA reads TGTGCCATCAGACTCGGACAGGGAAGCACTGAAGCTTTCTTT.

The rearrangement joins TRBV7-2 to TRBJ1-5; TRBD1 agrees at 7 bases. Germline values: CDR1 SGHTA, CDR2 FQGNSA. With V trimmed by 5 bases and J by 6 bases, 7 bases remained unmatched. CDR3 length: 14 amino acids. DNA for the CDR3: TGTGCCAGCAGCCCTGGGGCAGGGGGTCAGCCCCAGCATTTT. Residues: CASSPGAGGQPQHF. Drawing the rest from reference TRBV7-2 and TRBJ1-5, the complete variable domain is GAGVSQSPSNKVTEKGKDVELRCDPISGHTALYWYRQSLGQGLEFLIYFQGNSAPDKSGLPSDRFSAERTGGSVSTLTIQRTQQEDSAVYLCASSPGAGGQPQHFGDGTRLSIL.

The chain couples TRBV4-1 to TRBJ2-1; D might be TRBD2 (6 bases). The CDR3 length is 17 residues. The V and J ends lost 4 bases and 0 bases respectively, with 16 bases between them. Germline-derived CDR1 and CDR2 are MGHRA and YSYEKL. In nucleotides, the CDR3 is TGCGCCAGCAGCCGAGGAGAGCGGGCGAGCTCCTACAATGAGCAGTTCTTC. As protein: CASSRGERASSYNEQFF.